This entry lists 26 T cell receptor beta chains sequenced from one sample in a study of shared clonotypes between healthy human individuals (dated by TCRdb to the early 2020s). Receptors were amplified or captured by the immunoSEQ multiplex PCR assay. The immuneACCESS repertoire file appears here via TCRdb, limited to in-frame rearrangements. These files lack a portion of the clones; in checked studies, under half of the deficit traces to unresolved V genes, and the cause of the others is not known. The sample yields roughly 1,500,000 clones; 95% to 99% were counted once. The ten top clones hold approximately 0.45% of the sample. Sequenced: naive CD4+ T cells sorted from blood. The cell subset or site label, as the study defines it: CD45RA+ positively selected. The source is a man aged 25 to 40 in good health.

The CDR3 spells CASIGRQGLGETQYF. The CDR3 nucleotides read TGTGCCAGCATAGGGAGGCAGGGGTTAGGAGAGACCCAGTACTTC. The chain employs TRBV2 and TRBJ2-5; D might be TRBD1 or TRBD2, each matching 6 bases. CDR1 is SNHLY and CDR2 is FYNNEI in the germline V gene. CDR3 length equals 15 residues. The V and J ends lost 7 bases and 4 bases respectively, with 19 bases between them.

The chain couples TRBV18 to TRBJ1-2, with TRBD1 matching 9 bases. V was clipped by 6 bases and J by 9 bases; unmatched bases: 5. Germline CDR1 is KGHSH and CDR2 is LQKENI. The CDR3 extends over 12 amino acids. CDR3 in amino acids: CASSPGTGRYTF. DNA for the CDR3: TGTGCCAGCTCTCCCGGGACAGGGCGCTACACCTTC.

The V call is TRBV2, the J call TRBJ2-5; no reliable D call. The germline V gene has CDR1 SNHLY and CDR2 FYNNEI. This CDR3 has 11 amino acids. The V end lost 6 bases, the J end lost 2 bases, and 4 bases lay between the germline ends. The CDR3 here is CASRLQETQYF. For the CDR3, the DNA is TGTGCCAGCAGACTTCAAGAGACCCAGTACTTC. The complete variable domain, with remaining parts taken from reference TRBV2 and TRBJ2-5, reads EPEVTQTPSHQVTQMGQEVILRCVPISNHLYFYWYRQILGQKVEFLVSFYNNEISEKSEIFDDQFSVERPDGSNFTLKIRSTKLEDSAMYFCASRLQETQYFGPGTRLLVL.

CDR3 residues: CASSLGTGNTYEQYF. In nucleotides, the CDR3 is TGTGCCAGCAGCTTAGGGACAGGGAATACCTACGAGCAGTACTTC. This chain links TRBV11-2 with TRBJ2-7; 8 bases map to TRBD1. V lost 1 base, J lost 2 bases, and 4 bases stayed unmatched. The CDR3 loop spans 15 amino acids. The germline V gene encodes CDR1 SGHAT and CDR2 FQNNGV.

V is TRBV18 and J is TRBJ1-5, with a possible D match to TRBD1 (5 bases). V was shortened by 3 bases and J by 2 bases, with 17 bases between the two germline ends. This CDR3 has 17 residues. CDR1 and CDR2 from the germline V gene are KGHSH and LQKENI. CDR3 amino acids: CASSPKAGRGGNQPQHF. CDR3 bases: TGTGCCAGCTCACCCAAGGCAGGCCGAGGGGGCAATCAGCCCCAGCATTTT.

This chain links TRBV5-4 with TRBJ1-2; weak D call: TRBD1 (5 bases). CDR1 and CDR2 (germline): SGHNT, YYREEE (reference sequence). There are 14 residues in the CDR3. V was shortened by 3 bases and J by 4 bases, with 13 bases between the two germline ends. CDR3 sequence reads: CASSSPTGVYGYTF. The DNA for the CDR3 is TGTGCCAGCAGCTCCCCCACAGGCGTCTATGGCTACACCTTC.

This clone has only one observation. The junction shows a germline mismatch at one end, possibly a read error. This chain links TRBV11-2 with TRBJ2-1; 7 bases agree with TRBD2. The CDR3 runs to 12 residues. Germline-derived CDR1 and CDR2 are SGHAT and FQNNGV. CDR3 region: CASSLLAVGSVF. The CDR3 DNA reads TGTGCCAGCAGCCTTCTAGCGGTCGGCTCGGTCTTC.

The V and J genes are TRBV6-4 and TRBJ1-5; no definite D call. The germline CDR1 and CDR2 sequences are MRHNA and SNTAGT. Trimming took off 3 bases at V and 4 bases at J, with 10 bases between the two ends. The CDR3 length is 14 residues. CDR3 DNA: TGTGCCAGCAGTGAGAGCGAGAGAAATCAGCCCCAGCATTTT. It codes for CASSESERNQPQHF.

The V and J genes are TRBV28 and TRBJ1-1; D perhaps matches TRBD1 (6 bases). V gave up 4 bases and J gave up 0 bases, with 9 bases separating them. CDR3 length equals 14 residues. Germline values: CDR1 MDHEN, CDR2 SYDVKM. The CDR3 here is CASSSGDMNTEAFF. DNA of the CDR3: TGTGCCAGCAGTTCAGGGGACATGAACACTGAAGCTTTCTTT.

The chain combines TRBV6-6 with TRBJ1-3, with 7 bases lining up with TRBD1. The length of the CDR3 is 16 residues. V was pared by 8 bases and J by 0 bases, with 10 bases of the junction left unmatched. Germline lookup yields CDR1 MNHNY and CDR2 SVGAGI (reference sequence). CDR3 nucleotides: TGTGCCAGCCATTTTCCGGGACAGAGCTCTGGAAACACCATATATTTT. This sequence encodes CASHFPGQSSGNTIYF.

This chain joins TRBV18 and TRBJ2-3; the D gene is possibly TRBD2 (6 bases). There are 16 residues in the CDR3. The germline V gene encodes CDR1 KGHSH and CDR2 LQKENI. Deletions cut 0 bases from V and 8 bases from J, with 18 bases between. The DNA for the CDR3 is TGTGCCAGCTCACCACCGCTGGTTGCGGGACGAGGTACGCAGTATTTT. Translated: CASSPPLVAGRGTQYF.

The rearrangement joins TRBV5-1 to TRBJ2-5; D not certain. The CDR3 spans 13 residues. V shed 4 bases and J shed 2 bases, with 9 bases lying between them. CDR1 is SGHRS and CDR2 is YFSETQ in the germline V gene. In DNA, the CDR3 is TGCGCCAGCAGCATAGGCGTTCAAGAGACCCAGTACTTC. It codes for CASSIGVQETQYF. The entire variable domain, with the rest obtained from reference TRBV5-1 and TRBJ2-5, is as follows: KAGVTQTPRYLIKTRGQQVTLSCSPISGHRSVSWYQQTPGQGLQFLFEYFSETQRNKGNFPGRFSGRQFSNSRSEMNVSTLELGDSALYLCASSIGVQETQYFGPGTRLLVL.

This clone was seen only once. This chain uses TRBV2 with TRBJ1-1; the D is unclear. The V gene's germline CDR1 is SNHLY and CDR2 FYNNEI. V was cut by 4 bases and J by 1 base, with 4 bases left in between. This CDR3 contains 12 residues. This chain's CDR3 is CASSGENTEAFF. The CDR3 coding sequence is TGTGCCAGCAGTGGGGAGAACACTGAAGCTTTCTTT. The full variable domain, completed using reference TRBV2 and TRBJ1-1, is EPEVTQTPSHQVTQMGQEVILRCVPISNHLYFYWYRQILGQKVEFLVSFYNNEISEKSEIFDDQFSVERPDGSNFTLKIRSTKLEDSAMYFCASSGENTEAFFGQGTRLTVV.

Points on this clone: Other DNA sequences in this specimen translate into the identical CDR3. The CDR3 here is CASSPRDRYQETQYF. The CDR3 coding sequence is TGTGCCAGCAGCCCAAGAGACAGGTACCAAGAGACCCAGTACTTC. The chain uses TRBV5-4 and TRBJ2-5; possibly TRBD1 for D (6 bases). The CDR3 has 15 amino acids. CDR1 is SGHNT, CDR2 YYREEE, per germline (reference sequence). V was clipped by 4 bases and J by 0 bases, with 13 bases between them.

The chain uses TRBV27 and TRBJ1-3; unclear D gene. V lost 10 bases and J 0 bases, leaving 10 bases between the germline ends. The CDR3 is made up of 13 amino acids. The germline V gene encodes CDR1 MNHEY and CDR2 SMNVEV (reference sequence). Here the CDR3 reads CATRPGSGNTIYF. The CDR3 DNA follows: TGTGCCACCCGTCCGGGCTCTGGAAACACCATATATTTT.

V gene TRBV14 combines with J gene TRBJ1-3; no clear D. Germline CDR1 reads SGHDN; CDR2 reads FVKESK. The CDR3 totals 19 residues. With 3 bases removed from V and 7 bases from J, the gap between germline ends came to 28 bases. In DNA, the CDR3 is TGTGCCAGCAGCCATGAGATTGAGATGTGGCAACCCTCCGGCAACACCATATATTTT. Amino acid sequence: CASSHEIEMWQPSGNTIYF. Filled out from reference TRBV14 and TRBJ1-3, the complete variable domain reads EAGVTQFPSHSVIEKGQTVTLRCDPISGHDNLYWYRRVMGKEIKFLLHFVKESKQDESGMPNNRFLAERTGGTYSTLKVQPAELEDSGVYFCASSHEIEMWQPSGNTIYFGEGSWLTVV.

This sequence joins TRBV14 and TRBJ2-2, with 7 bases aligning to TRBD1. With 2 bases clipped from V and 4 bases from J, the junction kept 10 bases outside the gene matches. The CDR3 is 17 residues long. Germline CDR1 reads SGHDN; CDR2 reads FVKESK. The CDR3 sequence is CASSQFDGRGTTGELFF. Written as DNA, the CDR3 is TGTGCCAGCAGCCAATTCGACGGCAGGGGGACCACCGGGGAGCTGTTTTTT.

Of note for this clone: Other nucleotide sequences from this sample produce the same CDR3. The J gene is TRBJ2-3, the V gene TRBV28; D gene ambiguous. V lost 1 base and J lost 5, with 4 bases in between. The CDR3 is 12 residues long. Germline V CDR1 and CDR2: MDHEN, SYDVKM. CDR3 sequence: CASSLLGDTQYF. The CDR3 nucleotides are TGTGCCAGCAGTTTATTGGGAGATACGCAGTATTTT.

The chain couples TRBV6-5 to TRBJ1-1; tentatively, D is TRBD1 (5 bases). Trimming shortened V by 0 bases and J by 8 bases, and 13 bases separated the two germline ends. This CDR3 is built from 14 residues. CDR1 and CDR2 from the germline V gene are MNHEY and SVGAGI. CDR3: CASSYSTAQREAFF. In DNA form, the CDR3 reads TGTGCCAGCAGTTACTCGACAGCGCAGAGAGAAGCTTTCTTT.

The chain uses TRBV7-9 and TRBJ1-4; 10 nucleotides align to TRBD1. This CDR3 has 15 amino acids. V gave up 1 base and J gave up 7 bases; unmatched junction bases: 3. CDR1 SEHNR and CDR2 FQNEAQ come from the germline V gene (reference sequence). CDR3 sequence: CASSLVTGGREKLFF. The CDR3 coding sequence is TGTGCCAGCAGCTTAGTGACAGGGGGCCGTGAAAAACTGTTTTTT. Filled out from reference TRBV7-9 and TRBJ1-4, the complete variable domain reads DTGVSQNPRHKITKRGQNVTFRCDPISEHNRLYWYRQTLGQGPEFLTYFQNEAQLEKSRLLSDRFSAERPKGSFSTLEIQRTEQGDSAMYLCASSLVTGGREKLFFGSGTQLSVL.

The genes are TRBV5-5 and TRBJ2-1; possibly TRBD1 for D (6 bases). The CDR3 has 16 amino acids. V lost 4 bases and J 1 base, leaving 15 bases between the germline ends. Germline V lookup: CDR1 SGHKS, CDR2 YYEKEE (reference sequence). CDR3 sequence: CASSETGTTSYNEQFF. CDR3 coding DNA: TGTGCCAGCAGCGAAACCGGGACAACTTCCTACAATGAGCAGTTCTTC.

The rearrangement joins TRBV2 to TRBJ2-7; 10 bases are shared with TRBD2. Germline V gene data show CDR1 as SNHLY and CDR2 as FYNNEI. The V and J ends lost 6 bases and 1 base, in that order; junction bases with no gene match: 6. The length of the CDR3 is 15 residues. CDR3 amino acids: CASSALLAGSYEQYF. DNA of the CDR3: TGTGCCAGCAGCGCGTTACTAGCGGGGTCCTACGAGCAGTACTTC.

The chain links TRBV5-3 to TRBJ2-2, with D possibly being TRBD2 (6 bases). TRBV5-3 is treated as an ORF (open reading frame) with a function not yet certain. V was trimmed by 5 bases and J by 8 bases, leaving 19 bases between them. The CDR3 contains 15 residues. CDR3 region: CARREGGSRGGELFF. CDR3 in DNA: TGTGCCAGAAGGGAGGGCGGATCCCGAGGGGGGGAGCTGTTTTTT.

In regard to this clone: This CDR3 is also generated by other DNA sequences in the sample. This chain uses TRBV19 with TRBJ1-1; possible D gene TRBD1, 5 bases. V shed 5 bases and J shed 4 bases, with 14 bases lying between them. CDR1 and CDR2 from the germline V gene are LNHDA and SQIVND (reference sequence). The CDR3 has 14 residues. This CDR3 reads CASSWDRGGTEAFF. CDR3 coding DNA: TGTGCCAGTAGTTGGGATAGGGGTGGCACTGAAGCTTTCTTT.

The CDR3, as DNA: TGTGCCAGCAGATACGCCTCTAGCACAGATACGCAGTATTTT. This sequence encodes CASRYASSTDTQYF. This chain connects TRBV27 to TRBJ2-3; no reliable D call. Germline-derived CDR1 and CDR2 are MNHEY and SMNVEV (reference sequence). The CDR3 is 14 residues long. The V gene lost 6 bases and the J gene lost 0 bases, with 10 bases spanning the gap.

The chain carries TRBV2 and TRBJ1-1; 7 nucleotides agree with TRBD1. The germline CDR1 and CDR2 sequences are SNHLY and FYNNEI. Trimming at V came to 6 bases and at J to 7 bases, leaving 11 bases not matched to a gene. The CDR3 has 14 amino acids. This chain's CDR3 is CASSRAGTEGEAFF. The CDR3 region has the DNA TGTGCCAGCAGCCGCGCCGGGACAGAGGGTGAAGCTTTCTTT.